This T cell receptor (beta chain) is from a study of T cells in Graves' hyperthyroidism and ophthalmopathy. The sample holds one count of this clonotype. Antigen unknown. General observations from the study: From stable hyperthyroidism, ophthalmopathy was set apart by a 13 V-J model.

Diagnostic decisions used clinical symptoms, serum thyroxine and TRAb, thyroid ultrasound and orbital computed tomography. It was 10 ml of fresh peripheral blood that supplied the PBMCs. The CDR3 loop spans 14 amino acids. The germline V gene has CDR1 MDHEN and CDR2 SYDVKM. Trimming stripped 6 bases from V and 6 bases from J, with 17 bases between. TCR beta CDR3 sequences were amplified from RNA transcripts. The TCR CDR3 was amplified in a first-round RT-PCR using the HTBI primer set. TCRdb re-called the multiplex PCR reads through MiXCR, storing one row per CDR3 protein. The sample shows under 350,000 distinct CDR3 sequences, over 15% of them seen only once.

This clonotype was sampled from a woman aged 45-65 years with Graves' hyperthyroidism. What was sequenced was blood. The rearrangement joins TRBV28 to TRBJ1-1, with D possibly TRBD1 on 5 matching bases. CDR3 nucleotides: TGTGCCAGCAGGGACATTGGGGGTATCTCTGAAGCTTTCTTT. It is translated as CASRDIGGISEAFF.